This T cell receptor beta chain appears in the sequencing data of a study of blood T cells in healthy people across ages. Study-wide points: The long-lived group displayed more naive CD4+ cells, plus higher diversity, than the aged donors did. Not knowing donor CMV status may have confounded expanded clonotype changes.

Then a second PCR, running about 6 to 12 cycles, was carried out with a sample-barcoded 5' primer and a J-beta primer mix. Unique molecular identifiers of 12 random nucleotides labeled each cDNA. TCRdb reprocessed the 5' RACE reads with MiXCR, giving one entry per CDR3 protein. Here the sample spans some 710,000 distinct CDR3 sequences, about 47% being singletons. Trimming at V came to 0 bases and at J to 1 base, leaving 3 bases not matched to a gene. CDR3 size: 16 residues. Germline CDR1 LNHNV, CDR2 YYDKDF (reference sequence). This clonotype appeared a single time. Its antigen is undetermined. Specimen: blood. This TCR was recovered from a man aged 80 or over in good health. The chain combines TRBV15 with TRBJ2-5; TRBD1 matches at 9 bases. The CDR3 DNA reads TGTGCCACCAGCAGAGATCGGGGACAGGGCCAAGAGACCCAGTACTTC. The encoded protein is CATSRDRGQGQETQYF.